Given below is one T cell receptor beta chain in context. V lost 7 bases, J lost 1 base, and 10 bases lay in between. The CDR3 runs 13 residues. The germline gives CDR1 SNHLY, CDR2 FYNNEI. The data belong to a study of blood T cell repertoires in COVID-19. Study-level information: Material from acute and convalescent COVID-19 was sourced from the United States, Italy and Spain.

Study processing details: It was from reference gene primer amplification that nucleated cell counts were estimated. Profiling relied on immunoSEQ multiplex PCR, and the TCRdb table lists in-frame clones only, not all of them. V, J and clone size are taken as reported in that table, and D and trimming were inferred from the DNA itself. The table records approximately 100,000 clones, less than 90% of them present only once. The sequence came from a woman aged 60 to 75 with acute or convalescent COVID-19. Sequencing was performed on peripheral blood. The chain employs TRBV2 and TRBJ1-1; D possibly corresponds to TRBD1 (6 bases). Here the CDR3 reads CASNSGANTEAFF. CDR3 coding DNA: TGTGCCAGCAATTCAGGGGCGAACACTGAAGCTTTCTTT.